The source of this TCR beta chain is a study of response to subunit inactivated influenza vaccine. This clonotype was recorded a few times. The antigen is unknown. Study-wide findings and caveats: It was the authors' suggestion that each seasonal influenza vaccination recruits few new T cells.

Trimming pared 8 bases from V and 4 bases from J, leaving 10 bases between. This CDR3 spans 12 amino acids. Germline V lookup: CDR1 ENHRY, CDR2 SYGVKD. MiXCR was run by TCRdb on the RT-PCR reads, yielding one entry per CDR3 protein. The sample lists 490,000 or so distinct CDR3 sequences, less than 10% occurring once. The starting material was PBMCs from blood, obtained about 23 months after vaccination. This chain joins TRBV10-3 and TRBJ2-3; D is undetermined. The origin of this receptor is a man aged 50 to 69 who received an inactivated influenza vaccine. Written as DNA, the CDR3 is TGTGCCATCGCATCTTTCCCAGATACGCAGTATTTT. Translating gives CAIASFPDTQYF.